This T cell receptor (beta chain) was found in a study of T cell changes during pregnancy in multiple sclerosis. Germline CDR1 and CDR2: SGHAT and FQDESV (reference sequence). This CDR3 spans 15 amino acids. V was pared by 5 bases and J by 6 bases, with 4 bases of the junction left unmatched. Using immunoSEQ multiplex PCR, the repertoire was profiled, and TCRdb retains in-frame clones only, with some absent. The sample shows 65,000 to 85,000 clones, around nine tenths of them seen only once. V is TRBV11-1 and J is TRBJ1-6; 10 bases map to TRBD1. The sequence was obtained from a female donor with multiple sclerosis, enrolled in a pregnancy study. The sample was CD4+ T cells from peripheral blood mononuclear cells, taken before pregnancy. Here the CDR3 DNA reads TGTGCCAGCAGCCATCGGACAGGGGGTAATTCACCCCTCCACTTT. This codes for CASSHRTGGNSPLHF.